This T cell receptor beta chain was recorded in a study of OX40 agonist ivuxolimab in advanced cancers. At the level of the study: Aged roughly 23 to 79 with a mean of about 63 years, they were around 79% male. Therapy given before enrollment (anti-PD-1, anti-PD-L1 or anti-CTLA-4) was allowed, and roughly 42% had some.

Generated by immunoSEQ multiplex PCR, the TCRdb table keeps only in-frame clones and is missing some. The table includes approximately 79,000 clones, about 87% detected once. As to this clone: Its antigen is not known.

V lost 5 bases and J 0 bases, leaving 5 bases between the germline ends. The germline V gene encodes CDR1 LNHDA and CDR2 SQIVND (reference sequence). The CDR3 totals 13 residues. Study-wide results and limits: Fewer expanded clones were found on average in CD4+ than in CD8+ T cells.

This TCR was sampled from an adult with an advanced solid tumor such as melanoma, head and neck, liver or kidney cancer. This specimen consisted of CD4+ or CD8+ T cells sorted from blood, obtained in a trial of the OX40 agonist ivuxolimab. V is TRBV19 and J is TRBJ1-5; D gene ambiguous. DNA for the CDR3: TGTGCCAGTAGTCTCGATAGCAATCAGCCCCAGCATTTT. Amino acid sequence: CASSLDSNQPQHF.